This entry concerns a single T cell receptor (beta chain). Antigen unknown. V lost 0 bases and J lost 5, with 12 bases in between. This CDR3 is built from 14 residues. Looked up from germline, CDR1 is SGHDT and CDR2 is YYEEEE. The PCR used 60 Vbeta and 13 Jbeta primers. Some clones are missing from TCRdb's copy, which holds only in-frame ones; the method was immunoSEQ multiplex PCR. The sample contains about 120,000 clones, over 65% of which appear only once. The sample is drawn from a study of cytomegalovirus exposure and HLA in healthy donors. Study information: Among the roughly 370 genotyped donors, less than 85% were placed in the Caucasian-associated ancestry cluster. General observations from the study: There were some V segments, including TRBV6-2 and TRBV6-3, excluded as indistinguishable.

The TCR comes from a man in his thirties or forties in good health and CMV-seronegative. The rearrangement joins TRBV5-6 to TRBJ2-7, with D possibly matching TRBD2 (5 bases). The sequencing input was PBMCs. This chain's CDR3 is CASSLALAVHEQYF. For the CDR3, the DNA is TGTGCCAGCAGCTTGGCCCTAGCCGTACACGAGCAGTACTTC.